Listed here are 20 T cell receptor beta chains from one sample, sequenced in a study of T cell repertoires in cytomegalovirus infection (dated by TCRdb to the late 2010s). Sequencing relied on an Illumina HiSeq 1500. TCRdb ran its own pipeline on the public reads, namely fastp trimming at Q25 and MiXCR clone calling, and kept in-frame beta chains. Records with the same CDR3 protein are collapsed into one entry carrying the most frequent genes and DNA. This sample comprises under 300,000 distinct CDR3 sequences, approximately 13% of them detected only once. Around 1.6% of the sample is in the top ten clones. The source material was PBMCs. The receptors originated from a human donor in good health (CMV status not recorded). Some clones in this sample may be carry-over from other donors' samples.

The sample holds a few counts of this clonotype. The chain uses TRBV20-1 and TRBJ1-6; TRBD1 matches at 7 bases. V lost 4 bases to trimming and J lost 7 bases; unmatched junction nucleotides: 4. Germline assignment: CDR1 DFQATT and CDR2 SNEGSKA (reference sequence). The CDR3 contains 13 residues. CDR3 region: CSAKGGANSPLHF. The CDR3 DNA is TGCAGTGCTAAAGGGGGCGCGAATTCACCCCTCCACTTT.

There are many counts of this clonotype. This sequence joins TRBV7-2 and TRBJ2-3; no clear D gene. The CDR3 is 15 amino acids. Germline CDR1 SGHTA, CDR2 FQGNSA. Trimming removed 1 base from V and 2 bases from J, with 10 bases in between. CDR3 sequence (DNA): TGTGCCAGCAGCTTAGGCCCGACTCCCACAGATACGCAGTATTTT. Translated, it gives CASSLGPTPTDTQYF.

This clonotype has a count of ten or more. This rearrangement joins TRBV19 to TRBJ2-2; possible D gene TRBD1, 6 bases. This CDR3 has 12 amino acids. V was pared by 9 bases and J by 6 bases, with 11 bases between. The germline V gene has CDR1 LNHDA and CDR2 SQIVND (reference sequence). Written as DNA, the CDR3 is TGTGCCAGCCGAACAGGGCCCGGGGAGCTGTTTTTT. It encodes CASRTGPGELFF.

In this sample, this clonotype turned up a few times. One end of the junction fails to match germline, which may point to a read error. The chain combines TRBV5-1 with TRBJ1-2; D is unclear. CDR3 length equals 13 residues. The germline gives CDR1 SGHRS, CDR2 YFSETQ. The CDR3 sequence: CASSLGPTDFLEF. The CDR3 region has the DNA TGCGCCAGCAGCTTGGGGCCGACGGACTTCTTGGAGTTC.

This clonotype has just a few counts. DNA for the CDR3: TGCAGTGCCCCAAGGGGAGGCTCTGGAAACACCATATATTTT. Its protein is CSAPRGGSGNTIYF. The rearrangement joins TRBV20-1 to TRBJ1-3; D might be TRBD1 (5 bases). Germline lookup yields CDR1 DFQATT and CDR2 SNEGSKA (reference sequence). V gave up 6 bases and J gave up 0 bases, with 12 bases separating them. CDR3 length equals 14 residues.

This clonotype has ten or more counts. The rearrangement uses TRBV7-8 and TRBJ2-3, with 11 bases lining up with TRBD2. The CDR3 is 14 residues long. Germline CDR1 SGHVS, CDR2 FQNEAQ. With 3 bases clipped from V and 6 bases from J, the junction kept 2 bases outside the gene matches. CDR3 DNA sequence: TGTGCCAGCAGCTTGGCTAGCGGGAGGGATACGCAGTATTTT. This translates into CASSLASGRDTQYF. Complete variable domain (other parts from reference TRBV7-8 and TRBJ2-3): GAGVSQSPRYKVAKRGQDVALRCDPISGHVSLFWYQQALGQGPEFLTYFQNEAQLDKSGLPSDRFFAERPEGSVSTLKIQRTQQEDSAVYLCASSLASGRDTQYFGPGTRLTVL.

The chain has TRBV29-1 and TRBJ2-1, with 7 bases aligning to TRBD1. The J segment lost 5 bases and the V segment lost 4 bases, leaving 11 bases of the junction unmatched. From germline, CDR1 is SQVTM and CDR2 ANQGSEA. This CDR3 has 15 amino acids. The CDR3 DNA sequence: TGCAGCGTTGGAAAGGCCGGGACAGCCGACAATGAGCAGTTCTTC. Translated: CSVGKAGTADNEQFF.

The V and J genes are TRBV7-2 and TRBJ2-5, with a weak D call TRBD2 (5 bases). Trimming cost V 0 bases and J 5 bases, with 10 bases left between them. Germline CDR1 is SGHTA and CDR2 is FQGNSA. CDR3 length equals 14 residues. In nucleotides, the CDR3 is TGTGCCAGCAGCTTAGCGAGGGAAGCGGAGACCCAGTACTTC. Its translation is CASSLAREAETQYF.

This clonotype was seen ten or more times. The CDR3 loop is CASNMGRTGGAYGYTF. CDR3 DNA sequence: TGTGCCAGTAACATGGGTCGGACAGGGGGCGCTTATGGCTACACCTTC. The chain joins TRBV19 to TRBJ1-2; 11 bases line up with TRBD1. Germline assignment: CDR1 LNHDA and CDR2 SQIVND (reference sequence). J gave up 5 bases and V 7 bases, and 12 bases lay outside the gene matches. This CDR3 region has 16 residues.

This clonotype was seen many times. The chain combines TRBV12-3 or TRBV12-4 with TRBJ1-1; 7 nucleotides align to TRBD1. V was clipped by 6 bases and J by 3 bases; unmatched bases: 13. The CDR3 has 16 amino acids. CDR3: CASSRTGLIGDTEAFF. DNA for the CDR3: TGTGCCAGCAGCCGGACAGGCCTGATTGGGGACACTGAAGCTTTCTTT.

This chain connects TRBV19 to TRBJ1-1, with D perhaps matching TRBD1 (5 bases). The V end was cut by 5 bases, the J end by 5 bases, with 12 bases between. The germline V gene has CDR1 LNHDA and CDR2 SQIVND (reference sequence). CDR3 length equals 13 residues. The CDR3: CASSQGVGTEAFF. The CDR3 DNA sequence: TGTGCCAGTAGTCAAGGGGTAGGAACTGAAGCTTTCTTT.

This clonotype was detected only a few times. V gene TRBV5-1 combines with J gene TRBJ2-1; TRBD1 or TRBD2 may be the D gene (5 bases each). The germline V gene encodes CDR1 SGHRS and CDR2 YFSETQ. There are 12 residues in the CDR3. The V and J ends lost 3 bases and 4 bases respectively, with 5 bases between them. DNA of the CDR3: TGCGCCAGCAGCTGGGGGTACAATGAGCAGTTCTTC. It yields the protein CASSWGYNEQFF. The complete variable domain, with remaining parts taken from reference TRBV5-1 and TRBJ2-1, reads KAGVTQTPRYLIKTRGQQVTLSCSPISGHRSVSWYQQTPGQGLQFLFEYFSETQRNKGNFPGRFSGRQFSNSRSEMNVSTLELGDSALYLCASSWGYNEQFFGPGTRLTVL.

This clonotype was found many times. This chain joins TRBV7-2 and TRBJ2-4; TRBD2 might be the D (6 bases). Germline V gene sequence: CDR1 SGHTA, CDR2 FQGNSA. CDR3 length: 14 residues. Deletions cut 5 bases from V and 4 bases from J, with 12 bases between. The CDR3: CASSVGRAKNIQYF. In nucleotides, the CDR3 is TGTGCCAGCAGCGTCGGGAGAGCTAAAAACATTCAGTACTTC.

This clonotype has only a few counts. The gene calls are TRBV5-1 and TRBJ2-5; TRBD2 matches 11 bases. The CDR3 spans 17 residues. CDR1 is SGHRS and CDR2 is YFSETQ in the germline V gene. The V segment lost 4 bases and the J segment 2 bases; nucleotides outside the gene matches: 10. CDR3 residues: CASSTGVLAGVQETQYF. Written as DNA, the CDR3 is TGCGCCAGCAGCACCGGGGTACTAGCGGGGGTACAAGAGACCCAGTACTTC. Full variable domain (missing parts from reference TRBV5-1 and TRBJ2-5): KAGVTQTPRYLIKTRGQQVTLSCSPISGHRSVSWYQQTPGQGLQFLFEYFSETQRNKGNFPGRFSGRQFSNSRSEMNVSTLELGDSALYLCASSTGVLAGVQETQYFGPGTRLLVL.

Many counts were recorded for this clonotype. This rearrangement joins TRBV7-2 to TRBJ1-1; D remains ambiguous. Deletions cut 0 bases from V and 4 bases from J, with 12 bases between. The V gene's germline CDR1 is SGHTA and CDR2 FQGNSA. This CDR3 has 15 amino acids. The CDR3 loop is CASSLARGWGTEAFF. In DNA, the CDR3 is TGTGCCAGCAGCTTAGCTCGGGGTTGGGGCACTGAAGCTTTCTTT.

This clonotype was counted many times. The V gene is TRBV7-9, the J gene TRBJ1-6, with D unclear. The V end was cut by 1 base, the J end by 0 bases, with 10 bases between. CDR1 SEHNR and CDR2 FQNEAQ come from the germline V gene (reference sequence). The CDR3 extends over 17 amino acids. CDR3 coding DNA: TGTGCCAGCAGCTTAGACGGTTCGAGCTCCTATAATTCACCCCTCCACTTT. As protein: CASSLDGSSSYNSPLHF. The variable domain in full, with the rest retrieved from reference TRBV7-9 and TRBJ1-6, is DTGVSQNPRHKITKRGQNVTFRCDPISEHNRLYWYRQTLGQGPEFLTYFQNEAQLEKSRLLSDRFSAERPKGSFSTLEIQRTEQGDSAMYLCASSLDGSSSYNSPLHFGNGTRLTVT.

In this sample, this clonotype turned up many times. V gene TRBV7-8 combines with J gene TRBJ2-2; D assignment may be TRBD1 or TRBD2 (6 bases each). CDR3 size: 16 residues. Germline CDR1 is SGHVS and CDR2 is FQNEAQ. The germline V and J ends were trimmed by 1 base and 4 bases, with 13 bases remaining between them. CDR3 region: CASSLGGATFTGELFF. Here the CDR3 DNA reads TGTGCCAGCAGCTTAGGGGGGGCGACGTTCACCGGGGAGCTGTTTTTT.

This clonotype showed up many times. The chain couples TRBV7-2 to TRBJ2-1, with TRBD2 identical over 9 bases. J was trimmed by 9 bases and V by 3 bases; bases with no gene match: 9. CDR1 and CDR2 (germline): SGHTA, FQGNSA. The CDR3 has 15 amino acids. CDR3 bases: TGTGCCAGCAGCTTTCTTGTGCGGGGGGGAGGTGAGCAGTTCTTC. The encoded protein is CASSFLVRGGGEQFF.

This clonotype has only a few counts. The chain uses TRBV7-9 and TRBJ2-5; 8 positions match TRBD2. V lost 11 bases to trimming and J lost 5 bases; unmatched junction nucleotides: 10. CDR1 is SEHNR, CDR2 FQNEAQ, per germline (reference sequence). This CDR3 region has 13 residues. This CDR3 reads CAWWSGSGETQYF. The CDR3 DNA sequence: TGTGCCTGGTGGAGCGGGAGTGGGGAGACCCAGTACTTC.

The sample holds many counts of this clonotype. The V gene is TRBV5-5, the J gene TRBJ2-2, with D perhaps being TRBD1 or TRBD2 (5 bases each). V dropped 7 bases and J dropped 0 bases, with 10 bases sitting between them. The CDR3 is 14 residues long. The germline CDR1 and CDR2 sequences are SGHKS and YYEKEE (reference sequence). The CDR3 coding sequence is TGTGCCAGCTCGGGGCATACGAACACCGGGGAGCTGTTTTTT. As protein: CASSGHTNTGELFF.